What follows are 32 T cell receptor beta chains derived from one specimen sequenced in a study of CXCR3-negative and CXCR3-positive naive CD8 T cells. Study-level points and caveats: Naive CXCR3-positive cells had TRB CDR3s more hydrophobic than those of CXCR3-negative naive cells.

The antigens of these receptors remain unknown. The libraries of TRB cDNA were prepared using 5' RACE with UMI labels. TCRdb re-called the 5' RACE reads, yielding one record per CDR3 amino acid sequence without DNA. The table lists under 85,000 distinct CDR3 sequences. The specimen sequenced was naive CXCR3+ CD8+ T cells from blood. Subset reported: CD45RO-CCR7+CD27+CD95- naive CD8+ T cells expressing CXCR3 (TNR3+). The source is a human donor in good health. Some clones in this sample may be carry-over from other donors' samples.

This chain joins TRBV11-2 and TRBJ2-7. CDR1 and CDR2 (germline): SGHAT, FQNNGV. The CDR3 consists of 11 residues. The chain's CDR3 is CASSGTYEQYF.

The chain employs TRBV7-9 and TRBJ2-7; as DNA is missing, the TRBD2 call by TCRdb cannot be tested. The CDR3 has 15 residues. The germline CDR1 and CDR2 sequences are SEHNR and FQNEAQ (reference sequence). CDR3 amino acids: CASSFGLANSYEQYF.

This chain uses TRBV29-1 with TRBJ1-1; TCRdb selects TRBD1, and the lack of DNA leaves this call unchecked. CDR1 SQVTM and CDR2 ANQGSEA come from the germline V gene. The CDR3 spans 14 residues. This CDR3 is CSVVGQGRGTEAFF. The whole variable domain, filled in from reference TRBV29-1 and TRBJ1-1, reads SAVISQKPSRDICQRGTSLTIQCQVDSQVTMMFWYRQQPGQSLTLIATANQGSEATYESGFVIDKFPISRPNLTFSTLTVSNMSPEDSSIYLCSVVGQGRGTEAFFGQGTRLTVV.

V gene TRBV7-2 combines with J gene TRBJ2-1; TCRdb's D call of TRBD1 is untestable without DNA. Germline-derived CDR1 and CDR2 are SGHTA and FQGNSA. This CDR3 has 13 residues. CDR3 sequence reads: CASSVVTPGEQFF.

This sequence joins TRBV29-1 and TRBJ2-3. CDR1 and CDR2 (germline): SQVTM, ANQGSEA. This CDR3 region has 11 residues. The CDR3 spells CSATEWDTQYF.

The rearrangement uses TRBV7-8 and TRBJ2-3; there is no DNA to check the TCRdb D call of TRBD2. This CDR3 spans 14 amino acids. The germline V gene encodes CDR1 SGHVS and CDR2 FQNEAQ. CDR3 sequence: CASSPDPAGNTQYF.

The V gene is TRBV7-6, the J gene TRBJ2-3. This CDR3 has 13 amino acids. The germline V gene has CDR1 SGHVS and CDR2 FNYEAQ. This CDR3 reads CASSLDQADTQYF.

This CDR3 reads CASSKWGGDEQYF. V is TRBV7-9 and J is TRBJ2-7; the TCRdb D gene call, TRBD1, has no DNA to confirm it. There are 13 residues in the CDR3. Germline V lookup: CDR1 SEHNR, CDR2 FQNEAQ (reference sequence).

The genes are TRBV29-1 and TRBJ1-1; the D gene TCRdb calls, TRBD1, cannot be checked with no DNA. The CDR3 sequence is 14 residues long. Per the germline V gene, CDR1 is SQVTM and CDR2 is ANQGSEA. The chain's CDR3 is CSVHRDRVFSEAFF.

The chain joins TRBV7-9 to TRBJ2-3; TCRdb outputs TRBD1, but without DNA this stays unchecked. The germline V gene encodes CDR1 SEHNR and CDR2 FQNEAQ (reference sequence). CDR3 size: 17 residues. The CDR3 is CASSPSLGGAATDTQYF.

This sequence joins TRBV7-6 and TRBJ1-2. The CDR3 totals 17 residues. CDR1 is SGHVS, CDR2 FNYEAQ, per germline. This CDR3 is CASSKQYGFPINYGYTF.

The chain recombines TRBV10-1 with TRBJ2-2; TCRdb lists TRBD1, though no DNA is available to test this call. The CDR3 runs to 14 residues. The germline gives CDR1 WNHNN, CDR2 SYGVQD (reference sequence). The CDR3 protein is CASRTGTEHRGAVF.

V and J are TRBV12-3 or TRBV12-4 and TRBJ2-2. The CDR3 is 16 residues long. CDR3 sequence: CASSFLAYANTGELFF.

The chain links TRBV29-1 to TRBJ2-3; TCRdb selects TRBD1, and the lack of DNA leaves this call unchecked. Germline V gives CDR1 SQVTM, CDR2 ANQGSEA. This CDR3 spans 16 amino acids. CDR3 region: CSVDSTGTGRPDTQYF.

The chain uses TRBV6-5 and TRBJ2-7; with no DNA, the TCRdb D assignment of TRBD2 cannot be verified. Germline CDR1 is MNHEY and CDR2 is SVGAGI. This CDR3 is 22 amino acids long. The CDR3 loop reads CASTQPPSLQTSGGNPTREQYF.

The chain combines TRBV5-1 with TRBJ2-7. Germline-derived CDR1 and CDR2 are SGHRS and YFSETQ. The CDR3 totals 11 residues. CDR3 loop: CASSSAYEQYF.

V and J are TRBV12-3 or TRBV12-4 and TRBJ2-1; absent DNA, TCRdb's TRBD1 call cannot be checked. This CDR3 is built from 12 residues. The CDR3: CASSSPYAEQFF.

The gene calls are TRBV7-8 and TRBJ2-5; TCRdb picks TRBD2, but there is no DNA to check that call. The CDR3 sequence is 20 residues long. Germline V gives CDR1 SGHVS, CDR2 FQNEAQ. CDR3 residues: CAITAYRPGTSGGGQETQYF. Full variable domain (missing parts from reference TRBV7-8 and TRBJ2-5): GAGVSQSPRYKVAKRGQDVALRCDPISGHVSLFWYQQALGQGPEFLTYFQNEAQLDKSGLPSDRFFAERPEGSVSTLKIQRTQQEDSAVYLCAITAYRPGTSGGGQETQYFGPGTRLLVL.

The chain uses TRBV27 and TRBJ2-1. Per the germline V gene, CDR1 is MNHEY and CDR2 is SMNVEV (reference sequence). The CDR3 loop spans 13 amino acids. The CDR3 loop reads CASSWNTVNEQFF.

The rearrangement uses TRBV4-2 and TRBJ2-7; TCRdb's assignment of TRBD2 cannot be checked, as there is no DNA. The CDR3 is made up of 16 amino acids. Germline V gene sequence: CDR1 LGHNA, CDR2 YNFKEQ. The CDR3 sequence: CASSPRTSGDSYEQYF.

V gene TRBV6-4 combines with J gene TRBJ2-1; TCRdb calls TRBD1, which cannot be checked without DNA. The CDR3 consists of 12 residues. Germline V gives CDR1 MRHNA, CDR2 SNTAGT. The CDR3 loop reads CASRGQGGEQFF.

The rearrangement uses TRBV7-9 and TRBJ2-1. This CDR3 spans 12 amino acids. Germline CDR1 is SEHNR and CDR2 is FQNEAQ (reference sequence). The CDR3 sequence is CASSRTNNEQFF.

The CDR3 spells CSVEDGQFSGYTF. V gene TRBV29-1 combines with J gene TRBJ1-2. Looked up from germline, CDR1 is SQVTM and CDR2 is ANQGSEA. The CDR3 has 13 residues. Combining the CDR3 with reference TRBV29-1 and TRBJ1-2 gives the whole variable domain SAVISQKPSRDICQRGTSLTIQCQVDSQVTMMFWYRQQPGQSLTLIATANQGSEATYESGFVIDKFPISRPNLTFSTLTVSNMSPEDSSIYLCSVEDGQFSGYTFGSGTRLTVV.

The chain recombines TRBV7-9 with TRBJ2-7; TCRdb's D call of TRBD1 is untestable without DNA. There are 16 residues in the CDR3. Germline lookup yields CDR1 SEHNR and CDR2 FQNEAQ (reference sequence). This chain's CDR3 is CASSTPRQGSSYEQYF.

This chain uses TRBV6-6 with TRBJ2-7; with no DNA, the TCRdb D assignment of TRBD1 cannot be verified. This CDR3 region has 11 residues. In germline, CDR1 is MNHNY, CDR2 SVGAGI (reference sequence). CDR3 sequence: CASSYPPEQYF.

Here the CDR3 reads CIARDRENYEQYF. J is TRBJ2-7 and V is TRBV20-1; TCRdb proposes TRBD1, but this gene call is untestable without DNA. CDR3 length: 13 amino acids. Germline V CDR1 and CDR2: DFQATT, SNEGSKA (reference sequence).

The chain combines TRBV5-1 with TRBJ1-1. The CDR3 is 13 amino acids. Germline CDR1 reads SGHRS; CDR2 reads YFSETQ. The CDR3 spells CASSFSSITEAFF.

CDR3 sequence: CASSVGWGLSYEQYF. The J gene is TRBJ2-7, the V gene TRBV9; as DNA is missing, the TRBD1 call by TCRdb cannot be tested. This CDR3 has 15 residues. CDR1 is SGDLS, CDR2 YYNGEE, per germline.

The genes are TRBV21-1 and TRBJ1-1. TRBV21-1 is flagged as a pseudogene. The CDR3 sequence is 12 residues long. The CDR3 spells CAIKSMNTEAFF.

The CDR3 is CASIPGQVNTGELFF. The gene calls are TRBV9 and TRBJ2-2; the TRBD1 assignment by TCRdb is unverifiable without DNA. Germline CDR1 is SGDLS and CDR2 is YYNGEE. The CDR3 extends over 15 amino acids. The full variable domain, in which reference TRBV9 and TRBJ2-2 provide the parts outside the CDR3, is DSGVTQTPKHLITATGQRVTLRCSPRSGDLSVYWYQQSLDQGLQFLIQYYNGEERAKGNILERFSAQQFPDLHSELNLSSLELGDSALYFCASIPGQVNTGELFFGEGSRLTVL.

The rearrangement joins TRBV7-9 to TRBJ2-5. Looked up from germline, CDR1 is SEHNR and CDR2 is FQNEAQ (reference sequence). The CDR3 runs 14 residues. CDR3 residues: CASRTPLPQETQYF.

The CDR3 sequence is CASKWDREVMGLYNSPLHF. This chain links TRBV28 with TRBJ1-6; TCRdb returns TRBD1, unconfirmable since there is no DNA. The CDR3 extends over 19 amino acids. Germline CDR1 reads MDHEN; CDR2 reads SYDVKM.